The TCR beta chain described here comes from a study of shared clonotypes between healthy human individuals. Whole-study findings and limits: Few donors restricted represented genetic and exposure-history diversity.

Germline V CDR1 and CDR2: SGHAT, FQNNGV. CDR3 length: 16 amino acids. Trimming removed 0 bases at V and 0 bases at J, with 9 bases between. On this clone: Its specificity is not known.

Genomic DNA per cell subset filled all wells of several immunoSEQ plates. Clones were sequenced by immunoSEQ multiplex PCR, and TCRdb holds only the in-frame ones, with some missing. Of roughly 2.2 million clones listed, 93% are singletons. All the donors were Caucasian adults who lived in Nashville, Tennessee. The receptor was isolated from a man between 18 and 35 years old in good health. Some clones in this sample may be carry-over from other donors' samples. This rearrangement joins TRBV11-2 to TRBJ2-1; possibly TRBD1 for D (6 bases). Material for sequencing was naive CD4+ T cells from PBMCs. Noted subset: CD45RA+ positively selected. This chain's CDR3 is CASSLDRGSSYNEQFF. Written as DNA, the CDR3 is TGTGCCAGCAGCTTAGATAGGGGGAGCTCCTACAATGAGCAGTTCTTC.